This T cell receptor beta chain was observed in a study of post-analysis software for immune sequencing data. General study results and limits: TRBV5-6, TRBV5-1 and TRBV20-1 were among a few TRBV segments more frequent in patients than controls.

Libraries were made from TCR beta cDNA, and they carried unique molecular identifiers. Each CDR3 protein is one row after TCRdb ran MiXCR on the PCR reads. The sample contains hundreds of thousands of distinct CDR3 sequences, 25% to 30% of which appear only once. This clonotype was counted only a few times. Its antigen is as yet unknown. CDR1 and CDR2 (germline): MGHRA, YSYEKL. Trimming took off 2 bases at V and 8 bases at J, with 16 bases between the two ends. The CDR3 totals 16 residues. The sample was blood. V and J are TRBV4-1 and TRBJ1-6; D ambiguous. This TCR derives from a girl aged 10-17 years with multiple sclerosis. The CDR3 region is CASSQSFSFGYSPLHF. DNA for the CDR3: TGCGCCAGCAGCCAATCTTTTTCATTCGGGTATTCACCCCTCCACTTT.